The clone carrying this T cell receptor beta chain turned up a few times. The time point: patch test 1, 2 weeks after DPC sensitization. Indicated treatment: therapeutic diphenylcyclopropenone sensitization with weekly scalp DPC. The authors extracted total RNA from unfractionated whole blood. The V segment lost 6 bases and the J segment 1 base; nucleotides outside the gene matches: 21. This CDR3 has 20 residues. Germline lookup yields CDR1 SGDLS and CDR2 YYNGEE. The data belong to a study of human T cells and chemical hapten exposure. The wider study: It was small differences in pooled library volume that mainly caused per-sample TCR yields to vary.

TCRdb independently ran MiXCR on the RACE reads; one entry per CDR3 protein. The sample lists tens of thousands of distinct CDR3 sequences, approximately 29% seen once, with about 9% in the top ten. The source is a man between 40 and 49 years old with alopecia areata. Some clones in this sample may be carry-over from other donors' samples. The material sequenced was whole blood, taken in connection with sensitization to the hapten diphenylcyclopropenone (DPC). The V gene is TRBV9, the J gene TRBJ2-4; 8 bases fit TRBD2. The CDR3 loop reads CASIQRGGSGTEGAKNIQYF. The CDR3 nucleotides read TGTGCCAGCATCCAAAGGGGTGGTAGCGGGACTGAAGGGGCCAAAAACATTCAGTACTTC.